This T cell receptor (beta chain) was observed in a study of blood T cells in healthy people across ages. This CDR3 has 13 residues. CDR1 is MGHDK and CDR2 is SYGVNS in the germline V gene. The V end lost 0 bases, the J end lost 5 bases, and 4 bases lay between the germline ends. Alongside a J-beta primer mix, a sample-barcoded 5' primer served in a second PCR lasting roughly 7 to 11 cycles. TCRdb independently ran MiXCR on the 5' RACE reads; one entry per CDR3 protein. The sample lists about 640,000 distinct CDR3 sequences; 25% to 30% were seen once. The chain recombines TRBV25-1 with TRBJ1-4; D uncertain. The clonotype comes from a woman aged 80 or over in good health. Sequenced input: blood. The DNA of the CDR3 is TGTGCCAGCAGTGAATATTCAAATGAAAAACTGTTTTTT. It is translated as CASSEYSNEKLFF.